The 25 T cell receptor beta chains in this list originate from one sample, sequenced in a study of Graves' ophthalmopathy and Graves' hyperthyroidism. Amplification targeted the TCR beta CDR3 regions, with RNA transcripts as the source material. RT-PCR was first run with HTBI primers, then multiplex PCR in a second round. TCRdb used MiXCR to reprocess the multiplex PCR reads, holding one entry per CDR3 protein. The data hold hundreds of thousands of distinct CDR3 sequences, with 22% observed a single time. Source material: peripheral blood. The source of these receptors is a young woman with stable Graves' hyperthyroidism. Some clones in this sample may be carry-over from other donors' samples.

V usage is TRBV3-1 and J usage is TRBJ1-1, with D unresolved. Germline-derived CDR1 and CDR2 are LGHDT and YNNKEL (reference sequence). Trimming shortened V by 1 base and J by 6 bases, and 12 bases separated the two germline ends. The CDR3 length is 14 residues. The CDR3 coding sequence is TGTGCCAGCAGCCAAGCGAAGTTTTACGCTGAAGCTTTCTTT. It encodes CASSQAKFYAEAFF.

This clonotype occurred a few times. The rearrangement joins TRBV7-9 to TRBJ1-5; D unclear. The CDR3 has 12 amino acids. The V end was cut by 5 bases, the J end by 8 bases, with 10 bases between. Germline V CDR1 and CDR2: SEHNR, FQNEAQ (reference sequence). The CDR3 loop reads CASSRVGEPQHF. The DNA of the CDR3 is TGTGCCAGCAGCCGTGTCGGGGAGCCCCAGCATTTT.

At least ten counts were recorded for this clonotype. V usage is TRBV12-3 or TRBV12-4 and J usage is TRBJ1-2; D unresolved. The CDR3 is made up of 11 amino acids. V gave up 7 bases and J gave up 13 bases, with 16 bases separating them. In DNA form, the CDR3 reads TGTGCCAGCATGCTCCGCGGTCGCGGCACCTTC. Translation gives CASMLRGRGTF.

The chain is built from TRBV6-5 and TRBJ1-1, with D possibly matching TRBD1 (6 bases). Trimming took off 4 bases at V and 1 base at J, with 13 bases between the two ends. Germline V gene lookup returns CDR1 MNHEY and CDR2 SVGAGI. CDR3 length: 15 amino acids. For the CDR3, the DNA is TGTGCCAGCAGTTGGGGGCCCAGGGGGAACACTGAAGCTTTCTTT. As protein: CASSWGPRGNTEAFF.

Ten or more counts support this clonotype. At one boundary the junction diverges from the germline segment, which might be a read error. The chain is built from TRBV11-2 and TRBJ1-1, with a possible D match to TRBD1 (5 bases). From germline, CDR1 is SGHAT and CDR2 FQNNGV. The CDR3 length is 15 residues. This chain's CDR3 is CASRLEPGTNTEAFF. The CDR3 coding sequence is TGTGCCAGCAGATTAGAGCCAGGGACGAACACTGAAGCTTTCTTT.

This clonotype showed up many times. J is TRBJ1-6 and V is TRBV12-3 or TRBV12-4, with a weak D call TRBD1 (6 bases). There are 19 residues in the CDR3. V was clipped by 2 bases and J by 4 bases, with 21 bases between them. The CDR3 DNA reads as TGTGCCAGCAGTTTAAGGGGGTCGTGGCTACCTCCTTATAATTCACCCCTCCACTTT. Translation: CASSLRGSWLPPYNSPLHF.

This clonotype came up many times. CDR3 in DNA: TGTGCCAGCAGTTACGGGGGGTCCTATGTGGGCTACACCTTC. Translation: CASSYGGSYVGYTF. The rearrangement uses TRBV12-3 or TRBV12-4 and TRBJ1-2; tentatively, D is TRBD1 (5 bases). This CDR3 is built from 14 residues. Trimming took 4 bases from V and 8 from J, leaving 17 bases between them.

This clonotype has a handful of counts. The chain carries TRBV18 and TRBJ1-1; D is ambiguous. V lost 3 bases to trimming and J lost 6 bases, with 11 bases between them. The CDR3 is 13 amino acids. CDR1 KGHSH and CDR2 LQKENI come from the germline V gene. DNA of the CDR3: TGTGCCAGCTCACCTGGGAATAGGGCTGAAGCTTTCTTT. It specifies CASSPGNRAEAFF.

The chain employs TRBV5-1 and TRBJ2-2; D not resolved. The V end was cut by 6 bases, the J end by 6 bases, with 9 bases between. The CDR3 length is 12 residues. CDR1 and CDR2 from the germline V gene are SGHRS and YFSETQ. CDR3 sequence: CASNPGAGELFF. CDR3 coding DNA: TGCGCCAGCAACCCGGGCGCCGGGGAGCTGTTTTTT. Using reference TRBV5-1 and TRBJ2-2 for the parts outside the CDR3, the full variable domain is KAGVTQTPRYLIKTRGQQVTLSCSPISGHRSVSWYQQTPGQGLQFLFEYFSETQRNKGNFPGRFSGRQFSNSRSEMNVSTLELGDSALYLCASNPGAGELFFGEGSRLTVL.

This rearrangement joins TRBV6-1 to TRBJ2-7; 9 bases fit TRBD1. This CDR3 is 15 amino acids long. Germline assignment: CDR1 MNHNS and CDR2 SASEGT. Trimming at V came to 4 bases and at J to 4 bases, leaving 8 bases not matched to a gene. The CDR3 nucleotides are TGTGCCAGCAGTGGAGGGGGGGACAGGGCTTACGAGCAGTACTTC. This sequence encodes CASSGGGDRAYEQYF.

This rearrangement joins TRBV19 to TRBJ1-5, with D hard to call. This CDR3 comprises 15 residues. Trimming cost V 2 bases and J 0 bases, with 8 bases left between them. Looked up from germline, CDR1 is LNHDA and CDR2 is SQIVND (reference sequence). The CDR3 bases are TGTGCCAGTAGTATAATCATCTATAGCAATCAGCCCCAGCATTTT. Its protein product is CASSIIIYSNQPQHF.

This clonotype came up many times. The rearrangement uses TRBV5-1 and TRBJ1-1; D not certain. There are 16 residues in the CDR3. The V end lost 4 bases, the J end lost 0 bases, and 16 bases lay between the germline ends. Germline V gene sequence: CDR1 SGHRS, CDR2 YFSETQ. CDR3 nucleotides: TGCGCCAGCAGCCCCACCGAGGGTTCACTGAACACTGAAGCTTTCTTT. It specifies CASSPTEGSLNTEAFF.

The chain is built from TRBV6-1 and TRBJ2-5, with D perhaps matching TRBD2 (6 bases). The CDR3 is made up of 16 amino acids. The V gene lost 5 bases and the J gene lost 4 bases, with 20 bases spanning the gap. Germline lookup yields CDR1 MNHNS and CDR2 SASEGT. The DNA of the CDR3 is TGTGCCAGCAGTCCTCAAGGAGGGCAGGTGGGAGAGACCCAGTACTTC. The encoded protein is CASSPQGGQVGETQYF.

This clonotype was counted at least ten times. The chain employs TRBV9 and TRBJ2-7, with 7 bases lining up with TRBD2. CDR3 length equals 15 residues. V was pared by 0 bases and J by 6 bases, with 9 bases of the junction left unmatched. Germline loops: CDR1 SGDLS, CDR2 YYNGEE. CDR3 loop: CASSVGGGSMTEQYF. The CDR3 region has the DNA TGTGCCAGCAGCGTAGGTGGCGGGAGTATGACCGAGCAGTACTTC.

This clonotype was counted many times. The CDR3, as DNA: TGCGCCAGCAGCTTGGGGCAGTTCGACGGGGAGCTGTTTTTT. It specifies CASSLGQFDGELFF. This chain joins TRBV5-1 and TRBJ2-2; D gene uncertain. The germline CDR1 and CDR2 sequences are SGHRS and YFSETQ. The CDR3 has 14 amino acids. V gave up 0 bases and J gave up 7 bases, with 10 bases separating them.

This clonotype has ten or more counts. The chain recombines TRBV12-3 or TRBV12-4 with TRBJ1-2; maybe TRBD1 (5 bases). Trimming pared 6 bases from V and 6 bases from J, leaving 23 bases between. The CDR3 sequence is 16 residues long. In nucleotides, the CDR3 is TGTGCCAGCAGCCCCCGGGCGGGACGGTCGGGCGATGGCTACACCTTC. Amino acids: CASSPRAGRSGDGYTF.

This sequence joins TRBV7-8 and TRBJ2-4; D unclear. With 6 bases removed from V and 0 bases from J, the gap between germline ends came to 15 bases. This CDR3 has 16 amino acids. In germline, CDR1 is SGHVS, CDR2 FQNEAQ. CDR3 residues: CASSTLPGLAKNIQYF. The CDR3 DNA follows: TGTGCCAGCAGTACACTCCCGGGCCTAGCCAAAAACATTCAGTACTTC.

This clonotype was observed a few times. The rearrangement links TRBV7-8 to TRBJ2-7; D might be TRBD1 (6 bases). V was trimmed by 4 bases and J by 3 bases, leaving 16 bases between them. This CDR3 spans 15 amino acids. The germline V gene has CDR1 SGHVS and CDR2 FQNEAQ. CDR3 in amino acids: CASSSQGHGLYEQYF. The CDR3 DNA follows: TGTGCCAGCAGCTCACAGGGACACGGTCTCTACGAGCAGTACTTC.

The V gene is TRBV25-1, the J gene TRBJ1-2; tentatively, D is TRBD1 (5 bases). The CDR3 length is 15 residues. V gave up 5 bases and J gave up 3 bases, with 16 bases separating them. Per the germline V gene, CDR1 is MGHDK and CDR2 is SYGVNS. CDR3 amino acids: CASSPTRDGDYGYTF. DNA of the CDR3: TGTGCCAGCAGTCCCACCCGGGACGGAGACTATGGCTACACCTTC.

The chain employs TRBV12-3 or TRBV12-4 and TRBJ1-5; D is ambiguous. Between the trimmed V and J ends, which lost 7 bases and 0 bases, there was a span of 22 bases. The CDR3 is made up of 18 amino acids. The CDR3 DNA reads TGTGCCAGCACTTTGGGATCTCGGACGGCTTATAGCAATCAGCCCCAGCATTTT. It translates to CASTLGSRTAYSNQPQHF.

V gene TRBV18 combines with J gene TRBJ1-2; no clear D gene. The CDR3 has 13 amino acids. CDR1 and CDR2 from the germline V gene are KGHSH and LQKENI. With 3 bases removed from V and 7 bases from J, the gap between germline ends came to 12 bases. Written as DNA, the CDR3 is TGTGCCAGCTCACCGGTGCCCGGAGGTGGCTACACCTTC. It translates to CASSPVPGGGYTF.

This clonotype was counted many times. The rearrangement links TRBV5-1 to TRBJ1-1; TRBD1 aligns across 7 bases. The CDR3 runs 15 residues. Germline CDR1 and CDR2: SGHRS and YFSETQ. V trimming: 2 bases; J trimming: 1 base; junction bases outside the gene matches: 5. The CDR3 is CASSFSAGGNTEAFF. The CDR3 coding sequence is TGCGCCAGCAGCTTCTCGGCAGGGGGGAACACTGAAGCTTTCTTT. Full variable domain (remainder filled in from reference TRBV5-1 and TRBJ1-1): KAGVTQTPRYLIKTRGQQVTLSCSPISGHRSVSWYQQTPGQGLQFLFEYFSETQRNKGNFPGRFSGRQFSNSRSEMNVSTLELGDSALYLCASSFSAGGNTEAFFGQGTRLTVV.

This chain joins TRBV6-2 or TRBV6-3 and TRBJ2-5, with TRBD2 as a possible D gene (5 bases). V was clipped by 2 bases and J by 1 base, with 11 bases between them. CDR1 is MNHEY, CDR2 SVGEGT, per germline. The CDR3 loop spans 15 amino acids. CDR3 residues: CASSYVGDLQETQYF. As DNA, the CDR3 is TGTGCCAGCAGTTACGTGGGAGACCTCCAAGAGACCCAGTACTTC.

At least ten counts were recorded for this clonotype. V usage is TRBV4-1 and J usage is TRBJ1-1; no firm D call. CDR1 is MGHRA and CDR2 is YSYEKL in the germline V gene. V was trimmed by 5 bases and J by 0 bases, leaving 13 bases between them. The CDR3 loop spans 15 amino acids. CDR3 nucleotide sequence: TGCGCCAGCAGCACCCGGGTAGTCATGAACACTGAAGCTTTCTTT. This codes for CASSTRVVMNTEAFF.

The chain recombines TRBV2 with TRBJ2-7; D call uncertain. Germline lookup yields CDR1 SNHLY and CDR2 FYNNEI. The CDR3 is 13 residues long. Trimming took off 8 bases at V and 3 bases at J, with 14 bases between the two ends. CDR3 sequence: CASFFSPLYEQYF. The CDR3 coding sequence is TGTGCCAGCTTCTTTTCCCCCCTCTACGAGCAGTACTTC.